The clone carrying this T cell receptor beta chain was recorded many times. Its target is unknown. TCRdb re-derived calls from the reads in MiXCR, one entry per CDR3 protein. Of 80,000 or so distinct CDR3 sequences in the sample, more than 20% are singletons; the top ten hold approximately 49%. Trimming stripped 2 bases from V and 3 bases from J, with 6 bases between. In germline, CDR1 is MNHEY, CDR2 SVGAGI. This CDR3 is 13 amino acids long. These data come from a study of T cell repertoires in cytomegalovirus infection. Study overall: Researchers turned to recently identified HLA-C-restricted CMV epitopes as well as well-studied HLA-B-restricted ones. An indication of both CMV infection and matching HLA type came from public TCR beta signatures. General study points: CMV carriers having the relevant HLA were flagged by cumulative public TCR beta family frequency. In two of eight donors, the top clonotype was HLA-C-restricted CMV-specific.

The clonotype originates from a human donor in good health (CMV status not recorded). Some clones in this sample may be carry-over from other donors' samples. This sequence joins TRBV6-5 and TRBJ2-3; D not certain. The specimen was CD8+ T cells from cultured PBMCs, collected from culture after CMV antigen stimulation. This CDR3 is CASSYGGTDTQYF. The CDR3 DNA reads TGTGCCAGCAGTTACGGTGGAACAGATACGCAGTATTTT.